The 22 T cell receptor beta chains below all came from one sample that was sequenced in a study of cytomegalovirus exposure and HLA in healthy donors. The PCR contained 60 Vbeta and 13 Jbeta primers. Clones were sequenced by immunoSEQ multiplex PCR, and TCRdb holds only the in-frame ones, with some missing. The profile shows around 180,000 clones, approximately 85% of them singletons. Sequenced input: PBMCs. Receptors originate from a man aged 18 to 29 in good health and CMV-seronegative.

To note about this clone: Other DNA sequences in the same sample also yield this CDR3. The chain employs TRBV7-2 and TRBJ1-2; D not certain. Germline assignment: CDR1 SGHTA and CDR2 FQGNSA. The CDR3 is 13 amino acids. V was clipped by 1 base and J by 3 bases, with 6 bases between them. The CDR3 sequence: CASSLGRDYGYTF. The CDR3 bases are TGTGCCAGCAGCTTAGGGAGGGACTATGGCTACACCTTC.

J is TRBJ2-5 and V is TRBV5-1, with 9 bases identical to TRBD1. CDR1 SGHRS and CDR2 YFSETQ come from the germline V gene. J lost 5 bases, V lost 6 bases, and 14 bases had no gene match. The CDR3 covers 16 residues. DNA of the CDR3: TGCGCCAGCACGCTCCCAACAGGGGGCGCTTGGGAGACCCAGTACTTC. Encoded protein: CASTLPTGGAWETQYF.

Of note for this clone: A junction end diverges from the germline sequence, so it may reflect a read error. J is TRBJ2-1 and V is TRBV25-1; 14 bases map to TRBD2. Germline V gene lookup returns CDR1 MGHDK and CDR2 SYGVNS. The CDR3 runs 14 residues. This CDR3 is CASTGGTSGSESLF. CDR3 nucleotide sequence: TGTGCCTCAACTGGTGGGACTAGCGGGAGTGAAAGCCTCTTC.

V is TRBV6-6 and J is TRBJ1-2, with 10 nucleotides matching TRBD1. With V trimmed by 5 bases and J by 9 bases, 12 bases remained unmatched. Per germline, CDR1 MNHNY and CDR2 SVGAGI (reference sequence). The CDR3 runs 15 residues. The DNA for the CDR3 is TGTGCCAGCAGTGGCGGGACAGGGGTTCCCCGGAGCTACACCTTC. This encodes CASSGGTGVPRSYTF.

V is TRBV6-5 and J is TRBJ1-1; 7 positions agree with TRBD1. This CDR3 is built from 12 residues. V shed 4 bases, J shed 7 bases, and the junction held 3 bases outside the gene matches. In germline, CDR1 is MNHEY, CDR2 SVGAGI. The CDR3 bases are TGTGCCAGCAGTTCCGACAGGGTTGAAGCTTTCTTT. Translated: CASSSDRVEAFF.

On this clone: At the DNA level, this CDR3 is encoded by other sequences in the same sample as well. The DNA for the CDR3 is TGTGCCAGCAGCTTAAATACAGGGGCAGCTAACTATGGCTACACCTTC. This translates into CASSLNTGAANYGYTF. The rearrangement joins TRBV7-2 to TRBJ1-2, with 7 bases identical to TRBD1. The CDR3 is 16 residues long. Per germline, CDR1 SGHTA and CDR2 FQGNSA. Losses at the gene ends were 2 bases for V and 0 bases for J; bases not matched to a gene: 6.

Turning to this clone: The sample holds other DNA sequences that translate to the same CDR3. The chain links TRBV9 to TRBJ2-7; TRBD2 aligns across 14 bases. V was pared by 4 bases and J by 2 bases, with 2 bases of the junction left unmatched. The CDR3 has 15 residues. Germline CDR1 is SGDLS and CDR2 is YYNGEE. DNA of the CDR3: TGTGCCAGCAGCCCGGGACTAGCGGGGGCCTACGAGCAGTACTTC. Its protein is CASSPGLAGAYEQYF. The full variable domain, with the rest looked up from reference TRBV9 and TRBJ2-7, is DSGVTQTPKHLITATGQRVTLRCSPRSGDLSVYWYQQSLDQGLQFLIQYYNGEERAKGNILERFSAQQFPDLHSELNLSSLELGDSALYFCASSPGLAGAYEQYFGPGTRLTVT.

This chain uses TRBV29-1 with TRBJ2-1; 12 bases map to TRBD2. CDR3 length equals 15 residues. V was clipped by 7 bases and J by 2 bases; unmatched bases: 6. Germline assignment: CDR1 SQVTM and CDR2 ANQGSEA. CDR3 protein: CSATLAGGPYNEQFF. In DNA form, the CDR3 reads TGCAGCGCCACTCTAGCGGGAGGGCCCTACAATGAGCAGTTCTTC.

The count of this clone is one. The rearrangement joins TRBV15 to TRBJ1-1; tentatively, D is TRBD1 (5 bases). The CDR3 loop spans 16 amino acids. Germline CDR1 is LNHNV and CDR2 is YYDKDF (reference sequence). V lost 1 base and J lost 6, with 18 bases in between. DNA of the CDR3: TGTGCCACCAGCAGAGTCTTAACGCAGGGCTCTCCTGAAGCTTTCTTT. This codes for CATSRVLTQGSPEAFF.

This rearrangement joins TRBV5-1 to TRBJ1-1; 12 positions agree with TRBD1. The CDR3 spans 15 residues. The germline V gene encodes CDR1 SGHRS and CDR2 YFSETQ. The V and J ends lost 4 bases and 10 bases, in that order; junction bases with no gene match: 11. The CDR3 DNA reads as TGCGCCAGCAGCACCCGGGACAGGGGGCCGATTGGAGCTTTCTTT. Amino acid sequence: CASSTRDRGPIGAFF.

The chain recombines TRBV19 with TRBJ2-4; 8 bases line up with TRBD1. The CDR3 has 16 residues. Trimming at V came to 1 base and at J to 2 bases, leaving 4 bases not matched to a gene. Germline CDR1 LNHDA, CDR2 SQIVND (reference sequence). The CDR3 is CASSIGGRGPKNIQYF. CDR3 nucleotides: TGTGCCAGTAGTATAGGTGGCAGGGGGCCCAAAAACATTCAGTACTTC.

The chain has TRBV6-5 and TRBJ2-4; 8 bases are shared with TRBD1. Trimming removed 2 bases from V and 13 bases from J; junction bases left unmatched: 7. CDR3 size: 13 residues. The germline V gene encodes CDR1 MNHEY and CDR2 SVGAGI. CDR3: CASSYDQGAGQYF. As DNA, the CDR3 is TGTGCCAGCAGTTACGATCAGGGGGCCGGACAGTACTTC.

The chain uses TRBV27 and TRBJ2-7; tentatively, D is TRBD1 (6 bases). The CDR3 length is 16 residues. Trimming left V 0 bases short and J 2 bases short, with 14 bases between. Per germline, CDR1 MNHEY and CDR2 SMNVEV (reference sequence). The CDR3 region has the DNA TGTGCCAGCAGTTTATCGGGACACGGCGGTCCCTACGAGCAGTACTTC. It is translated as CASSLSGHGGPYEQYF.

The V call is TRBV18, the J call TRBJ1-5, with TRBD1 as a possible D gene (6 bases). The CDR3 totals 16 residues. V lost 1 base and J lost 7, with 17 bases in between. CDR1 is KGHSH, CDR2 LQKENI, per germline. CDR3: CASSPLAGAARQPQHF. CDR3 nucleotide sequence: TGTGCCAGCTCACCACTGGCAGGGGCGGCTAGGCAGCCCCAGCATTTT.

This chain connects TRBV19 to TRBJ2-1; 10 positions agree with TRBD1. CDR1 is LNHDA, CDR2 SQIVND, per germline (reference sequence). Trimming cost V 7 bases and J 4 bases; bases outside gene matches: 4. The CDR3 loop spans 14 amino acids. In DNA form, the CDR3 reads TGTGCCAGTATCGGGGGACAGGGGTACAATGAGCAGTTCTTC. Translation gives CASIGGQGYNEQFF. The full variable domain, rest sourced from reference TRBV19 and TRBJ2-1, is DGGITQSPKYLFRKEGQNVTLSCEQNLNHDAMYWYRQDPGQGLRLIYYSQIVNDFQKGDIAEGYSVSREKKESFPLTVTSAQKNPTAFYLCASIGGQGYNEQFFGPGTRLTVL.

The chain couples TRBV11-2 to TRBJ1-6, with 7 bases that match TRBD1. This CDR3 comprises 14 residues. The trim removed 4 bases at V and 5 bases at J, leaving 2 bases unmatched. Germline V gives CDR1 SGHAT, CDR2 FQNNGV. CDR3 coding DNA: TGTGCCAGCAGCTCCGGGACAGATAATTCACCCCTCCACTTT. Translating gives CASSSGTDNSPLHF.

V and J are TRBV7-8 and TRBJ1-1, with no clear D. Germline-derived CDR1 and CDR2 are SGHVS and FQNEAQ. Trimming cost V 1 base and J 2 bases, with 8 bases left between them. CDR3 size: 14 residues. In DNA form, the CDR3 reads TGTGCCAGCAGCTTAGTGGCGGGAAACACTGAAGCTTTCTTT. Protein product: CASSLVAGNTEAFF.

This clone showed up just once. The chain has TRBV29-1 and TRBJ2-3; TRBD1 matches 8 bases. V lost 6 bases to trimming and J lost 5 bases; unmatched junction nucleotides: 1. CDR1 and CDR2 (germline): SQVTM, ANQGSEA. The CDR3 contains 11 residues. The CDR3 DNA is TGCAGCGTGGGGACAGGAGATACGCAGTATTTT. Its translation is CSVGTGDTQYF.

The chain carries TRBV6-1 and TRBJ1-4; perhaps TRBD1 as D (6 bases). V was shortened by 6 bases and J by 2 bases, with 10 bases between the two germline ends. Germline loops: CDR1 MNHNS, CDR2 SASEGT. CDR3 length equals 14 residues. This CDR3 reads CASRPGHTNEKLFF. CDR3 nucleotide sequence: TGTGCCAGCAGACCGGGACACACTAATGAAAAACTGTTTTTT.

This clone was seen a few times. CDR3 nucleotide sequence: TGTGCCAGCAGCTTCGGGACAGGGGAAGGTCTAGCGGCTATTTCGGAGTACTTC. This gives the protein CASSFGTGEGLAAISEYF. The chain uses TRBV7-9 and TRBJ2-7; 10 positions match TRBD1. Germline lookup yields CDR1 SEHNR and CDR2 FQNEAQ (reference sequence). The ends lost 3 bases at V and 11 bases at J; junction bases unmatched: 22. The CDR3 totals 18 residues. Full variable domain (missing parts from reference TRBV7-9 and TRBJ2-7): DTGVSQNPRHKITKRGQNVTFRCDPISEHNRLYWYRQTLGQGPEFLTYFQNEAQLEKSRLLSDRFSAERPKGSFSTLEIQRTEQGDSAMYLCASSFGTGEGLAAISEYFGPGTRLTVT.

This chain uses TRBV5-4 with TRBJ2-7; tentative D call: TRBD1 (5 bases). The CDR3 sequence is 13 residues long. Trimming cost V 0 bases and J 6 bases, with 10 bases left between them. Germline CDR1 is SGHNT and CDR2 is YYREEE (reference sequence). This CDR3 is CASSLVQVGEQYF. The DNA of the CDR3 is TGTGCCAGCAGCTTGGTACAGGTAGGCGAGCAGTACTTC.

This rearrangement joins TRBV28 to TRBJ2-7; D possibly corresponds to TRBD1 (7 bases). Between the trimmed V and J ends, which lost 3 bases and 4 bases, there was a span of 13 bases. In germline, CDR1 is MDHEN, CDR2 SYDVKM. This CDR3 contains 14 residues. The CDR3: CASSFGGGDYEQYF. The DNA of the CDR3 is TGTGCCAGCAGTTTTGGAGGGGGCGATTACGAGCAGTACTTC.